This TCR beta chain was captured in a study of CD8+CD57+ T cells in acquired aplastic anemia (dated by TCRdb to 2016 to 2019). Describing the broader study: Extracted DNA from sorted CD4+ and CD8+ cells averaged around 3.3 ug, ranging from roughly 0.2 to 30 ug. CD8+CD57+ expansion was defined as frequency above the mean frequency observed in healthy subjects.

V is cut by 1 base and J by 7 bases, and the space between the germline ends is 23 bases. Counted from cysteine to phenylalanine, this CDR3 has 17 amino acids. Left in the record is the CDR3 DNA by itself, 51 bases read in frame from the first base. CDR1 SGHRS and CDR2 YFSETQ were looked up in the germline V gene. Flow cytometry had shown CD8+CD57+ cell expansion in the patients selected for sequencing. Every patient had a diagnosis of severe acquired aplastic anemia based on International Study of Aplastic Anemia and Agranulocytosis and Camitta criteria. No therapy had been received by the patients at the time of blood sampling. TCR repertoires of sorted CD4+ and CD8+ blood T cells from severe aplastic anemia patients and healthy subjects were deep-sequenced in the study. In the USA, patient enrollment took place under clinicaltrials.gov protocols 00001620, 01623167, 00001397, 00071045, 00081523 and 00961064. Ficoll-Paque density gradient centrifugation was used to isolate peripheral blood mononuclear cells. Before DNA was extracted, CD4+ and CD8+ T cells were sorted using either FACS or magnetic beads.

Broad study findings and their caveats: No significant difference in CD8+ Simpson's diversity was found between patients and healthy controls (P=0.060). Roughly 30 CD8+ CDR3 sequences were shared between patients and controls but appeared highly expressed in patients and within their immunodominant clones.

Genomic DNA was used as template for profiling of TCR beta VDJ combinations and CDR3 sequences. An Illumina HiSeq 2000 was the platform used for TCR repertoire sequencing. The paper's processing steps were these. Repertoire assessment relied on Simpson's diversity index, CDR3 size and DJ length profiles, and TRBV/TRBJ rearrangement plots. The most abundant DNA sequence in the deep sequencing data was defined as the immunodominant clone. CDR3 amino acid sequences were checked for sharing between subjects and were compared against published repertoires and the VDJdb database. TCRdb reprocessing: public reads trimmed at Q25 with fastp, clones called with MiXCR, in-frame beta chains kept. Identical CDR3 protein sequences are pooled into one entry, listed with their most common genes and DNA. The V and J calls shown here were made by TCRdb, not taken from the authors' results. In this sample the table shows approximately 470,000 distinct CDR3 sequences, less than 35% of which occur a single time. The ten top clones hold about 0.8% of the sample.

This clonotype appeared a few times. No cognate antigen has been identified for it. No quality values exist for individual bases; no much larger clone is one base distant. The specimen was sorted CD4+, CD8+, or CD8+CD57+ T cells (not recorded which) from PBMCs. The source of this sequence is a human donor with aplastic anemia. The chain couples TRBV5-1 to TRBJ1-2, with the D gene call left open. DNA sequence: TGCGCCAGCAGCTTGTATACCCTGGTGGAGGGCGGGTCTGGCTACACCTTC. Translated, it gives CASSLYTLVEGGSGYTF.